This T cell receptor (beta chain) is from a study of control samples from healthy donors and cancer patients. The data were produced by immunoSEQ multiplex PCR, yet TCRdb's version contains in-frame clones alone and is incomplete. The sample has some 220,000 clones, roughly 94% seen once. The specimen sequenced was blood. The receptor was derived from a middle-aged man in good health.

CDR3 sequence reads: CASSSPGQGAEKLFF. CDR3 bases: TGTGCCAGCAGTTCACCGGGACAGGGAGCTGAAAAACTGTTTTTT. V and J are TRBV27 and TRBJ1-4; 9 positions match TRBD1. The CDR3 is made up of 15 amino acids. Germline V CDR1 and CDR2: MNHEY, SMNVEV (reference sequence). V trimming: 4 bases; J trimming: 7 bases; junction bases outside the gene matches: 7. The full variable domain, with the rest looked up from reference TRBV27 and TRBJ1-4, is EAQVTQNPRYLITVTGKKLTVTCSQNMNHEYMSWYRQDPGLGLRQIYYSMNVEVTDKGDVPEGYKVSRKEKRNFPLILESPSPNQTSLYFCASSSPGQGAEKLFFGSGTQLSVL.